A single sample gave rise to the 18 T cell receptor beta chains below, sequenced in a study of blood T cell repertoires in COVID-19 (dated by TCRdb to 2020 to 2021). The library came from the immunoSEQ multiplex PCR assay. TCRdb holds this immuneACCESS table with in-frame rearrangements only. Some clones are missing; in checked studies, unresolved V genes explain under half, and the rest has no known cause. For this sample there are hundreds of thousands of clones; 86% appear just once. The ten largest clones take up just over 7% of the sample. Sequencing was performed on peripheral blood. The receptors shown here come from a woman aged 60-75 years with COVID-19, enrolled during active disease.

With regard to this clone: Within the sample, other DNA sequences also encode this same CDR3. The chain recombines TRBV18 with TRBJ1-1, with 9 bases matching TRBD1. The germline CDR1 and CDR2 sequences are KGHSH and LQKENI. CDR3 size: 14 residues. V lost 3 bases and J lost 1; bases outside the gene matches: 0. The CDR3 DNA sequence: TGTGCCAGCTCACCGACAGGGGGGAACACTGAAGCTTTCTTT. As protein: CASSPTGGNTEAFF.

V and J are TRBV27 and TRBJ1-2; D may be TRBD1 (5 bases). The CDR3 spans 15 residues. The V end lost 2 bases, the J end lost 8 bases, and 18 bases lay between the germline ends. The germline CDR1 and CDR2 sequences are MNHEY and SMNVEV (reference sequence). The DNA for the CDR3 is TGTGCCAGCAGTTTAAGGAGCGGGGCGGTAACCGGCTACACCTTC. Protein: CASSLRSGAVTGYTF.

The chain is built from TRBV10-2 and TRBJ2-5, with TRBD2 as a possible D gene (6 bases). V gave up 4 bases and J gave up 5 bases, with 8 bases separating them. CDR3 size: 12 residues. CDR1 is WSHSY and CDR2 is SAAADI in the germline V gene. The CDR3 region has the DNA TGCGCCAGCAGTGGACTAGGGGAGACCCAGTACTTC. This codes for CASSGLGETQYF.

This clone was recorded once. The chain has TRBV6-5 and TRBJ2-7; a possible D gene is TRBD1 (6 bases). Trimming left V 6 bases short and J 3 bases short, with 15 bases between. This CDR3 spans 14 amino acids. Germline V gives CDR1 MNHEY, CDR2 SVGAGI. The CDR3: CASRTGIRFYEQYF. CDR3 bases: TGTGCCAGCAGAACAGGGATTCGCTTCTACGAGCAGTACTTC.

V gene TRBV9 combines with J gene TRBJ2-1; TRBD2 aligns across 11 bases. Germline trimming cut 4 bases from V and 8 bases from J; bases unmatched to any gene: 11. This CDR3 region has 16 residues. Germline V CDR1 and CDR2: SGDLS, YYNGEE. In DNA form, the CDR3 reads TGTGCCAGCAGCTCCGGACTAGCGGGCCCTAGGGATGAGCAGTTCTTC. Translated: CASSSGLAGPRDEQFF. Full variable domain (outside the CDR3, taken from reference TRBV9 and TRBJ2-1): DSGVTQTPKHLITATGQRVTLRCSPRSGDLSVYWYQQSLDQGLQFLIQYYNGEERAKGNILERFSAQQFPDLHSELNLSSLELGDSALYFCASSSGLAGPRDEQFFGPGTRLTVL.

This clone was recorded only once. The chain couples TRBV7-2 to TRBJ2-3; tentative D call: TRBD2 (6 bases). Deletions cut 5 bases from V and 14 bases from J, with 26 bases between. This CDR3 is built from 15 residues. Germline values: CDR1 SGHTA, CDR2 FQGNSA. The chain's CDR3 is CASSITIGSGRRPYF. CDR3 DNA sequence: TGTGCCAGCAGCATAACGATCGGGAGTGGAAGGCGCCCGTATTTT.

The chain has TRBV6-6 and TRBJ1-2, with D uncertain. V lost 2 bases and J lost 2, with 15 bases in between. Germline V lookup: CDR1 MNHNY, CDR2 SVGAGI (reference sequence). The CDR3 sequence is 16 residues long. This CDR3 reads CASSYDFSTWNYGYTF. For the CDR3, the DNA is TGTGCCAGCAGTTACGACTTCTCCACTTGGAACTATGGCTACACCTTC.

The genes are TRBV7-3 and TRBJ2-3; 7 positions match TRBD1. Trimming at V came to 2 bases and at J to 2 bases, leaving 4 bases not matched to a gene. The CDR3 totals 15 residues. Germline-derived CDR1 and CDR2 are SGHTA and FQGTGA. CDR3 nucleotide sequence: TGTGCCAGCAGCTTACGGGGACAGAACACAGATACGCAGTATTTT. Residues: CASSLRGQNTDTQYF.

In DNA, the CDR3 is TGTGCCAGCAGTGTTCCCGGGATTTCTCCAGATCAGCCCCAGCATTTT. Protein product: CASSVPGISPDQPQHF. This chain joins TRBV2 and TRBJ1-5; D not certain. The CDR3 runs 16 residues. CDR1 is SNHLY and CDR2 is FYNNEI in the germline V gene. The V end was cut by 4 bases, the J end by 5 bases, with 18 bases between.

This clone occurred a few times. The rearrangement links TRBV2 to TRBJ1-4; a possible D gene is TRBD1 (5 bases). V was trimmed by 3 bases and J by 10 bases, leaving 12 bases between them. Germline CDR1 SNHLY, CDR2 FYNNEI. The CDR3 is 13 amino acids. The DNA of the CDR3 is TGTGCCAGCAGTGACGACAGCTTGGCAAAACTGTTTTTT. Translation gives CASSDDSLAKLFF.

The chain combines TRBV9 with TRBJ2-3, with 8 bases lining up with TRBD2. There are 16 residues in the CDR3. Per the germline V gene, CDR1 is SGDLS and CDR2 is YYNGEE. V shed 3 bases and J 1 base; nucleotides not matched to a gene: 7. CDR3 loop: CASSATSGWGTDTQYF. The DNA for the CDR3 is TGTGCCAGCAGCGCCACTAGCGGTTGGGGCACAGATACGCAGTATTTT. The whole variable domain, remainder taken from reference TRBV9 and TRBJ2-3, is DSGVTQTPKHLITATGQRVTLRCSPRSGDLSVYWYQQSLDQGLQFLIQYYNGEERAKGNILERFSAQQFPDLHSELNLSSLELGDSALYFCASSATSGWGTDTQYFGPGTRLTVL.

The sample holds many counts of this clone. CDR3 sequence reads: CASSTYEGTEAFF. In nucleotides, the CDR3 is TGTGCCAGCAGCACCTACGAGGGAACTGAAGCTTTCTTT. The chain is built from TRBV7-3 and TRBJ1-1; no clear D gene. Deletions cut 5 bases from V and 5 bases from J, with 12 bases between. The CDR3 covers 13 residues. Per the germline V gene, CDR1 is SGHTA and CDR2 is FQGTGA.

The rearrangement uses TRBV9 and TRBJ2-3, with D maybe TRBD1 (5 bases). From germline, CDR1 is SGDLS and CDR2 YYNGEE. V was trimmed by 3 bases and J by 1 base, leaving 6 bases between them. The CDR3 has 13 residues. The CDR3 loop is CASSGRGTDTQYF. The CDR3 DNA sequence: TGTGCCAGCAGCGGCAGGGGCACAGATACGCAGTATTTT.

The rearrangement links TRBV5-4 to TRBJ1-1; possibly TRBD1 for D (6 bases). CDR3 length equals 15 residues. V was cut by 4 bases and J by 6 bases, with 19 bases left in between. The germline CDR1 and CDR2 sequences are SGHNT and YYREEE (reference sequence). The CDR3 nucleotides are TGTGCCAGCAGCCAACAGGGAATTGGGTTGGCTGAAGCTTTCTTT. Amino acids: CASSQQGIGLAEAFF.

The chain uses TRBV7-9 and TRBJ1-5; TRBD1 is a possible D gene (5 bases). With 5 bases removed from V and 1 base from J, the gap between germline ends came to 12 bases. Germline values: CDR1 SEHNR, CDR2 FQNEAQ (reference sequence). The CDR3 is 15 amino acids. The CDR3 sequence: CASSLGQVSNQPQHF. The DNA for the CDR3 is TGTGCCAGCAGCCTGGGGCAGGTCAGCAATCAGCCCCAGCATTTT.

The chain is built from TRBV5-6 and TRBJ1-2; 7 bases fit TRBD1. Germline V gives CDR1 SGHDT, CDR2 YYEEEE. V lost 4 bases, J lost 5 bases, and 8 bases stayed unmatched. The CDR3 contains 14 residues. The CDR3 loop is CASSTRQGPYGYTF. The DNA for the CDR3 is TGTGCCAGCAGCACCCGACAGGGTCCGTATGGCTACACCTTC.

This clone has only a few counts. The chain uses TRBV5-6 and TRBJ2-7, with 9 bases matching TRBD1. The CDR3 totals 14 residues. V shed 3 bases, J shed 2 bases, and the junction held 3 bases outside the gene matches. Germline assignment: CDR1 SGHDT and CDR2 YYEEEE. The CDR3 DNA follows: TGTGCCAGCAGCTACCGACAGGGGGCCTACGAGCAGTACTTC. Its translation is CASSYRQGAYEQYF.

The chain uses TRBV6-6 and TRBJ1-4; D possibly corresponds to TRBD1 (6 bases). The germline V and J ends were trimmed by 2 bases and 0 bases, with 10 bases remaining between them. The CDR3 is 16 residues long. Germline values: CDR1 MNHNY, CDR2 SVGAGI (reference sequence). For the CDR3, the DNA is TGTGCCAGCAGTTACAGGACAGACCCAACTAATGAAAAACTGTTTTTT. Its protein is CASSYRTDPTNEKLFF.